The next 31 T cell receptor beta chains were all read from a single sample in a study of CD8+CD57+ T cells in acquired aplastic anemia. CD8+CD57+ cell expansion had been shown by flow cytometry in patients chosen for sequencing. CDR3 and TCR beta VDJ profiling relied on a genomic DNA template. MiXCR was run by TCRdb on the reads, yielding one entry per CDR3 protein. The sample has roughly 500,000 distinct CDR3 sequences, around 30% seen once; the top ten hold around 0.82%. Sequencing input: sorted CD4+, CD8+, or CD8+CD57+ T cells (not recorded which) from PBMCs. These receptors were taken from a human donor with aplastic anemia.

This clonotype was seen only a few times. The chain couples TRBV2 to TRBJ2-3; possibly TRBD2 for D (5 bases). Trimming removed 6 bases at V and 2 bases at J, with 12 bases between. This CDR3 comprises 14 residues. CDR1 is SNHLY and CDR2 is FYNNEI in the germline V gene. The CDR3 nucleotides read TGTGCCAGCAGGGTAGGACTTCCCACAGATACGCAGTATTTT. Amino acids: CASRVGLPTDTQYF.

The sample holds many counts of this clonotype. V and J are TRBV5-5 and TRBJ1-2; 7 bases are shared with TRBD1. Germline loops: CDR1 SGHKS, CDR2 YYEKEE (reference sequence). Trimming at V came to 4 bases and at J to 4 bases, leaving 4 bases not matched to a gene. This CDR3 has 13 amino acids. CDR3 loop: CASSVDRTYGYTF. The CDR3 DNA follows: TGTGCCAGCAGCGTGGACAGGACCTATGGCTACACCTTC.

The J gene is TRBJ2-7, the V gene TRBV5-6, with D perhaps TRBD2 (6 bases). Germline CDR1 SGHDT, CDR2 YYEEEE. There are 16 residues in the CDR3. V gave up 3 bases and J gave up 0 bases, with 16 bases separating them. Here the CDR3 reads CASSSRGGLLSYEQYF. CDR3 sequence (DNA): TGTGCCAGCAGCTCGAGAGGAGGGCTACTCTCCTACGAGCAGTACTTC. The whole variable domain, filled in from reference TRBV5-6 and TRBJ2-7, reads DAGVTQSPTHLIKTRGQQVTLRCSPKSGHDTVSWYQQALGQGPQFIFQYYEEEERQRGNFPDRFSGHQFPNYSSELNVNALLLGDSALYLCASSSRGGLLSYEQYFGPGTRLTVT.

In its sample, this clonotype was seen many times. The chain is built from TRBV7-2 and TRBJ1-5; D perhaps matches TRBD1 (5 bases). CDR3 length equals 15 residues. Germline V CDR1 and CDR2: SGHTA, FQGNSA. V was clipped by 1 base and J by 1 base, with 8 bases between them. The CDR3 nucleotides are TGTGCCAGCAGCTTAGGGGGCGGAAGCAATCAGCCCCAGCATTTT. It encodes CASSLGGGSNQPQHF.

This clonotype was counted ten times or more. V and J are TRBV20-1 and TRBJ2-3; weak D call: TRBD1 (6 bases). The length of the CDR3 is 15 residues. V dropped 2 bases and J dropped 2 bases, with 14 bases sitting between them. CDR1 and CDR2 (germline): DFQATT, SNEGSKA (reference sequence). CDR3 loop: CSARRAGAITDTQYF. The CDR3 DNA sequence: TGCAGTGCTAGAAGGGCAGGGGCCATCACAGATACGCAGTATTTT.

This clonotype has just a few counts. It may be a read error: a sequence one base away is much more abundant. Given the absence of the conserved phenylalanine or tryptophan at the CDR3 end, a read error is likely. The chain is built from TRBV2 and TRBJ2-1; either TRBD1 or TRBD2 may fit D (5 bases each). CDR1 SNHLY and CDR2 FYNNEI come from the germline V gene. The length of the CDR3 is 12 residues. Deletions cut 8 bases from V and 8 bases from J, with 13 bases between. CDR3 nucleotide sequence: TGTGCCAGCGGGGGTGAATCGTATGAGCAGTTCCTC. This codes for CASGGESYEQFL.

Comments on this clonotype: This may come from a read error, since a much larger clone is one base off. The chain has TRBV7-2 and TRBJ2-6, with a possible D match to TRBD1 (5 bases). This CDR3 has 15 amino acids. In germline, CDR1 is SGHTA, CDR2 FQGNSA. Trimming removed 6 bases from V and 3 bases from J, with 12 bases in between. CDR3 residues: CASSRQSFGANVLTF. Here the CDR3 DNA reads TGTGCCAGCAGTCGACAGAGCTTTGGGGCCAACGTCCTGACTTTC.

As regards this clonotype: Lacking the conserved final phenylalanine or tryptophan, this CDR3 likely reflects a read error. The chain carries TRBV25-1 and TRBJ1-2; 11 bases are shared with TRBD1. CDR3 length: 16 residues. The J segment lost 3 bases and the V segment lost 6 bases, leaving 9 bases of the junction unmatched. From germline, CDR1 is MGHDK and CDR2 SYGVNS. The CDR3 here is CASSPNPGQGDYGYTL. The DNA of the CDR3 is TGTGCCAGCAGCCCAAATCCGGGACAGGGGGACTATGGCTACACCCTC.

The chain carries TRBV25-1 and TRBJ2-3; D could derive from TRBD1 or TRBD2 (5 bases each). Germline V gene sequence: CDR1 MGHDK, CDR2 SYGVNS. This CDR3 region has 15 residues. The V end lost 1 base, the J end lost 2 bases, and 10 bases lay between the germline ends. The CDR3 loop is CASSESGAHTDTQYF. The CDR3 DNA reads as TGTGCCAGCAGTGAATCCGGGGCGCACACAGATACGCAGTATTTT.

This clonotype showed up many times. This rearrangement joins TRBV7-6 to TRBJ2-7, with 13 bases matching TRBD2. Losses at the gene ends were 5 bases for V and 2 bases for J; bases not matched to a gene: 9. The CDR3 sequence is 17 residues long. Looked up from germline, CDR1 is SGHVS and CDR2 is FNYEAQ. As DNA, the CDR3 is TGTGCCAGCAGCCCAGATTCAGGGACTAGCGGGACCTACGAGCAGTACTTC. Its translation: CASSPDSGTSGTYEQYF.

Concerning this clonotype: One end of the junction is discordant with germline, which a read error may explain. The rearrangement joins TRBV9 to TRBJ1-3, with a tentative D call TRBD1 (5 bases). Germline V gene sequence: CDR1 SGDLS, CDR2 YYNGEE. The CDR3 is 17 amino acids. This chain's CDR3 is CASSVLASQGSGDTIYF. The CDR3, as DNA: TGTGCCAGCAGCGTTCTAGCGTCTCAGGGCTCTGGAGACACCATATATTTT.

The gene calls are TRBV20-1 and TRBJ1-1, with TRBD1 matching 8 bases. There are 14 residues in the CDR3. Looked up from germline, CDR1 is DFQATT and CDR2 is SNEGSKA (reference sequence). V lost 2 bases and J lost 8; bases outside the gene matches: 10. The CDR3 DNA reads TGCAGTGCTAGACCTTTACAGGGGGGTGCAGAAGCTTTCTTT. Translating it yields CSARPLQGGAEAFF.

This clonotype was found a few times. The V call is TRBV28, the J call TRBJ1-2, with 9 positions matching TRBD1. Germline assignment: CDR1 MDHEN and CDR2 SYDVKM. Unmatched junction bases numbered 7, after V lost 3 bases and J lost 5 bases. The CDR3 has 15 residues. CDR3: CASSFRDRVWYGYTF. CDR3 sequence (DNA): TGTGCCAGCAGTTTCCGGGACAGGGTATGGTATGGCTACACCTTC.

This chain links TRBV7-6 with TRBJ2-3; TRBD1 is a possible D gene (5 bases). The CDR3 length is 13 residues. Trimming removed 1 base from V and 10 bases from J, with 12 bases in between. Germline V gene lookup returns CDR1 SGHVS and CDR2 FNYEAQ. Written as DNA, the CDR3 is TGTGCCAGCAGCTTAGGCAGGGCGTGGGCGCAGTATTTT. It specifies CASSLGRAWAQYF.

This clonotype occurred many times. The chain combines TRBV7-2 with TRBJ2-7, with 7 positions matching TRBD1. Germline CDR1 SGHTA, CDR2 FQGNSA. This CDR3 has 17 amino acids. V dropped 1 base and J dropped 1; count of bases not matched to a gene: 10. CDR3 nucleotide sequence: TGTGCCAGCAGCTTAGAGTTTCGGGACAGTCTGTCCTACGAGCAGTACTTC. Its translation: CASSLEFRDSLSYEQYF.

This clonotype was recorded many times. V gene TRBV7-9 combines with J gene TRBJ1-1, with no clear D. V shed 2 bases and J shed 7 bases, with 8 bases lying between them. There are 12 residues in the CDR3. From germline, CDR1 is SEHNR and CDR2 FQNEAQ (reference sequence). CDR3 sequence (DNA): TGTGCCAGCAGCTTAAACCCGTATGAAGCTTTCTTT. This gives the protein CASSLNPYEAFF.

This clonotype was seen more than once but under ten times. V is TRBV20-1 and J is TRBJ1-5; TRBD1 matches at 7 bases. The CDR3 totals 17 residues. Per the germline V gene, CDR1 is DFQATT and CDR2 is SNEGSKA (reference sequence). V dropped 5 bases and J dropped 1; count of bases not matched to a gene: 14. CDR3 coding DNA: TGCAGTGCTGTCCGCCCAGGGGGTACCTTGAGCAATCAGCCCCAGCATTTT. This gives the protein CSAVRPGGTLSNQPQHF.

This clonotype was seen a few times. V gene TRBV12-3 or TRBV12-4 combines with J gene TRBJ1-3, with D possibly matching TRBD1 (5 bases). The CDR3 is made up of 15 amino acids. V lost 4 bases, J lost 2 bases, and 12 bases lay in between. CDR3 DNA sequence: TGTGCCAGCAGTTCTCTAACGGGGGCTGGAAACACCATATATTTT. Translating it yields CASSSLTGAGNTIYF.

This clonotype has only a few counts. The genes are TRBV2 and TRBJ1-2, with 10 bases lining up with TRBD1. CDR3 size: 17 residues. With 5 bases clipped from V and 4 bases from J, the junction kept 13 bases outside the gene matches. Germline assignment: CDR1 SNHLY and CDR2 FYNNEI. As DNA, the CDR3 is TGTGCCAGCAGTCTCAGATTAATCGACAGGGGGCTCTATGGCTACACCTTC. It encodes CASSLRLIDRGLYGYTF.

The chain joins TRBV6-1 to TRBJ1-2; TRBD1 aligns across 7 bases. V lost 6 bases to trimming and J lost 6 bases; unmatched junction nucleotides: 1. The CDR3 has 11 amino acids. Germline assignment: CDR1 MNHNS and CDR2 SASEGT. The CDR3 DNA reads TGTGCCAGCAGGACAGGGAATGGCTACACCTTC. This gives the protein CASRTGNGYTF.

This clonotype showed up many times. The chain employs TRBV10-2 and TRBJ1-1; tentatively, D is TRBD1 (5 bases). Germline lookup yields CDR1 WSHSY and CDR2 SAAADI. V was cut by 7 bases and J by 0 bases, with 12 bases left in between. This CDR3 has 14 amino acids. CDR3 residues: CASNQGGLNTEAFF. CDR3 nucleotide sequence: TGCGCCAGCAATCAGGGAGGCTTGAACACTGAAGCTTTCTTT.

This clonotype appeared a few times. V and J are TRBV7-9 and TRBJ1-5; no firm D call. CDR3 length equals 13 residues. V gave up 5 bases and J gave up 3 bases, with 8 bases separating them. Germline V gene lookup returns CDR1 SEHNR and CDR2 FQNEAQ (reference sequence). CDR3 coding DNA: TGTGCCAGCAGCCTAAACTACAATCAGCCCCAGCATTTT. Amino acid sequence: CASSLNYNQPQHF.

This chain links TRBV4-1 with TRBJ1-1; D possibly corresponds to TRBD1 (6 bases). V lost 0 bases and J lost 5, with 19 bases in between. Per germline, CDR1 MGHRA and CDR2 YSYEKL. The CDR3 is 17 residues long. Here the CDR3 reads CASSQDRMARGVTEAFF. DNA for the CDR3: TGCGCCAGCAGCCAAGATAGAATGGCCAGGGGCGTGACTGAAGCTTTCTTT.

Points on this clonotype: At one end the junction does not follow the germline gene, possibly because of a read error. The V gene is TRBV20-1, the J gene TRBJ2-3, with D perhaps matching TRBD2 (5 bases). The CDR3 has 13 residues. Germline CDR1 DFQATT, CDR2 SNEGSKA (reference sequence). CDR3 coding DNA: TGCGGTGCCTCTGGACTGGAGAGGGATACGCAGTATTTT. It codes for CGASGLERDTQYF.

This clonotype was observed at least ten times. The chain uses TRBV19 and TRBJ1-1; 7 bases map to TRBD1. V dropped 6 bases and J dropped 4; count of bases not matched to a gene: 8. The CDR3 extends over 14 amino acids. From germline, CDR1 is LNHDA and CDR2 SQIVND (reference sequence). CDR3 bases: TGTGCCAGTAGAGACAGGGCGGTGGGCACTGAAGCTTTCTTT. It translates to CASRDRAVGTEAFF.

A note on this clonotype: This may arise from a read error, as a much more abundant clone is one base away. This CDR3 is missing its conserved last phenylalanine or tryptophan, likely due to a read error. This sequence joins TRBV19 and TRBJ2-3, with no clear D. This CDR3 comprises 13 residues. V was cut by 9 bases and J by 4 bases, with 14 bases left in between. CDR1 LNHDA and CDR2 SQIVND come from the germline V gene (reference sequence). For the CDR3, the DNA is TGTGCCAGCAGCTTTATTCTCGCAGATACGCAGTATTCT. It encodes CASSFILADTQYS.

Concerning this clonotype: A read error may be the cause here, since a much bigger clone is one base away. The chain has TRBV10-2 and TRBJ2-7, with D unresolved. The germline gives CDR1 WSHSY, CDR2 SAAADI. Trimming left V 7 bases short and J 2 bases short, with 15 bases between. The CDR3 length is 14 residues. The CDR3 DNA sequence: TGCGCCAGCACCCTACGGAGAGACCCCTACGAGCAGTACTTC. This gives the protein CASTLRRDPYEQYF.

The chain carries TRBV28 and TRBJ2-3; 7 nucleotides line up with TRBD2. There are 15 residues in the CDR3. V dropped 3 bases and J dropped 2; count of bases not matched to a gene: 5. Germline V gene sequence: CDR1 MDHEN, CDR2 SYDVKM. DNA for the CDR3: TGTGCCAGCAGTTTCGCGGGAGTCAACACAGATACGCAGTATTTT. Protein sequence: CASSFAGVNTDTQYF.

This clonotype was seen a few times. At one boundary the junction diverges from the germline segment, which might be a read error. This sequence joins TRBV7-8 and TRBJ2-7, with D maybe TRBD2 (5 bases). The germline CDR1 and CDR2 sequences are SGHVS and FQNEAQ. The CDR3 sequence is 17 residues long. CDR3 sequence (DNA): TGTGTCAGCAGCTTAGCGCTAAGTTCTGGCGGAAACTACGAGCAGTACTTC. Its translation: CVSSLALSSGGNYEQYF.

This clonotype was counted a single time. The rearrangement uses TRBV7-2 and TRBJ1-2; D is uncertain. This CDR3 is built from 13 residues. Deletions cut 7 bases from V and 4 bases from J, with 13 bases between. The germline CDR1 and CDR2 sequences are SGHTA and FQGNSA. The CDR3 bases are TGTGCCAGCAAAGGCCCTGGGAGCTATGGCTACACCTTC. It specifies CASKGPGSYGYTF.

This clonotype was seen a handful of times. The chain couples TRBV20-1 to TRBJ1-4; unclear D gene. Per germline, CDR1 DFQATT and CDR2 SNEGSKA (reference sequence). Trimming stripped 1 base from V and 2 bases from J, with 11 bases between. The CDR3 has 15 amino acids. CDR3 protein: CSARGGDRTNEKLFF. The CDR3, as DNA: TGCAGTGCTAGAGGAGGTGATCGGACTAATGAAAAACTGTTTTTT.